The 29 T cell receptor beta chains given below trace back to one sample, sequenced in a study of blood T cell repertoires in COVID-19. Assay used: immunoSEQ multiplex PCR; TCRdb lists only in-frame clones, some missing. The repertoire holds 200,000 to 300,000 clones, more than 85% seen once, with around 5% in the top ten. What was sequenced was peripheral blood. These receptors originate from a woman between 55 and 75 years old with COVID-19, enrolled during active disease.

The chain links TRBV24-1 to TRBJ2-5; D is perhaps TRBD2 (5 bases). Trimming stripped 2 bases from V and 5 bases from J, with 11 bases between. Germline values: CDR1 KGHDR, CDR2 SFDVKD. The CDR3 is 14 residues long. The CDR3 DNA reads TGTGCCACCAGTGATTCGCGGGTTATGGAGACCCAGTACTTC. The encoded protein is CATSDSRVMETQYF.

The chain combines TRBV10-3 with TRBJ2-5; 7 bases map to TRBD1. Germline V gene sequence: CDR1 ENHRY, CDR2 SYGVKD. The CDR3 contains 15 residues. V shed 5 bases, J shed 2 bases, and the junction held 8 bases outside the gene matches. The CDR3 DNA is TGTGCCATCAGTCGGTTCCCGACAGGGCAAGAGACCCAGTACTTC. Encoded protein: CAISRFPTGQETQYF.

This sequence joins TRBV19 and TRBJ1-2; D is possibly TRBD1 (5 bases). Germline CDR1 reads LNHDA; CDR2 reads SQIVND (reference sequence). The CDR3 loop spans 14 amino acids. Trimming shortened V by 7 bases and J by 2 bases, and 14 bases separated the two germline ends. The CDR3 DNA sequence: TGTGCCAGTACCAACCTAAGACAGAACTATGGCTACACCTTC. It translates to CASTNLRQNYGYTF. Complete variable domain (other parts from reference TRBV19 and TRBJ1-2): DGGITQSPKYLFRKEGQNVTLSCEQNLNHDAMYWYRQDPGQGLRLIYYSQIVNDFQKGDIAEGYSVSREKKESFPLTVTSAQKNPTAFYLCASTNLRQNYGYTFGSGTRLTVV.

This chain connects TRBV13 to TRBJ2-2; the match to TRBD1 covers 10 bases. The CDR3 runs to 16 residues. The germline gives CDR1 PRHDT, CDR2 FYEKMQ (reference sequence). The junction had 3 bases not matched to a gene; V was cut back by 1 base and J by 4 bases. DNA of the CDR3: TGTGCCAGCAGCTTAGAAAGACAGGGGGCCACCGGGGAGCTGTTTTTT. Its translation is CASSLERQGATGELFF. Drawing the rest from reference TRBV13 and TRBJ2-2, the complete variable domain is AAGVIQSPRHLIKEKRETATLKCYPIPRHDTVYWYQQGPGQDPQFLISFYEKMQSDKGSIPDRFSAQQFSDYHSELNMSSLELGDSALYFCASSLERQGATGELFFGEGSRLTVL.

The CDR3 DNA reads TGTGCCAGCAGAGGGGGGACAGACTACGAGCAGTACTTC. Its protein is CASRGGTDYEQYF. The genes are TRBV6-5 and TRBJ2-7; a weak D match, TRBD1 (7 bases). CDR1 and CDR2 (germline): MNHEY, SVGAGI. There are 13 residues in the CDR3. V lost 6 bases and J lost 3, with 12 bases in between.

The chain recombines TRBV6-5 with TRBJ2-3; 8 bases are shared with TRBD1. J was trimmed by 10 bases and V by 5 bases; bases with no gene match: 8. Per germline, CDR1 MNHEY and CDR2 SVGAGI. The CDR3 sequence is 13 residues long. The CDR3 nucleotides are TGTGCCAGCAGTCTGGACAGGGTGGATGCGCAGTATTTT. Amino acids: CASSLDRVDAQYF.

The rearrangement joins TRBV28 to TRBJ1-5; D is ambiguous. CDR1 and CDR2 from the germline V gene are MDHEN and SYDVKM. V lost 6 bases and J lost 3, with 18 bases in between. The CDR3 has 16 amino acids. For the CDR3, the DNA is TGTGCCAGCAGCCGCATTGGGCCGGGAATCAATCAGCCCCAGCATTTT. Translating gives CASSRIGPGINQPQHF. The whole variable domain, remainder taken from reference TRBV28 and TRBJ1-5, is DVKVTQSSRYLVKRTGEKVFLECVQDMDHENMFWYRQDPGLGLRLIYFSYDVKMKEKGDIPEGYSVSREKKERFSLILESASTNQTSMYLCASSRIGPGINQPQHFGDGTRLSIL.

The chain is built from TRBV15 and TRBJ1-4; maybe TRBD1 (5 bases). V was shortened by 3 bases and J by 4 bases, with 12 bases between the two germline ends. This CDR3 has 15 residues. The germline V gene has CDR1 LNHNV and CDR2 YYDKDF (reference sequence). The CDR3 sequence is CATSSADRYNEKLFF. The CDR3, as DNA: TGTGCCACCAGCAGCGCTGACAGATATAATGAAAAACTGTTTTTT.

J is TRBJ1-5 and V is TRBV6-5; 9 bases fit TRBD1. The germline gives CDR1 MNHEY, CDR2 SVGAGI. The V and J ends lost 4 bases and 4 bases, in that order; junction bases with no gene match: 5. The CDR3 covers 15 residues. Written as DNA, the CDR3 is TGTGCCAGCAGTTGGTACAGGGGGCGTAATCAGCCCCAGCATTTT. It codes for CASSWYRGRNQPQHF.

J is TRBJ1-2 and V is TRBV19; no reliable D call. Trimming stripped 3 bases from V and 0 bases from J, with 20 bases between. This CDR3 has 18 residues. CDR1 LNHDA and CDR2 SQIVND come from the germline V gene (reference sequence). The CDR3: CASSIRVASPGANYGYTF. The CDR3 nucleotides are TGTGCCAGTAGTATTCGGGTGGCGTCTCCCGGGGCTAACTATGGCTACACCTTC.

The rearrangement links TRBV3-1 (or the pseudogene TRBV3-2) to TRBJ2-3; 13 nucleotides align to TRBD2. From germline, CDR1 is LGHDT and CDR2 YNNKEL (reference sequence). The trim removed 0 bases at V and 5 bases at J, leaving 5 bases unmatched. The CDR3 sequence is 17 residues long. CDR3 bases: TGTGCCAGCAGCCAAGATGCGCGACTAGCGGGAGGAGATACGCAGTATTTT. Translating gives CASSQDARLAGGDTQYF.

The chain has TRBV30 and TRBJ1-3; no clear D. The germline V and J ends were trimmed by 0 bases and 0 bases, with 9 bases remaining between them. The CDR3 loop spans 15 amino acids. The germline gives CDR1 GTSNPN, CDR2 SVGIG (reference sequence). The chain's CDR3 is CAWSVPSLSGNTIYF. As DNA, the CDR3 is TGTGCCTGGAGTGTTCCGAGCCTCTCTGGAAACACCATATATTTT.

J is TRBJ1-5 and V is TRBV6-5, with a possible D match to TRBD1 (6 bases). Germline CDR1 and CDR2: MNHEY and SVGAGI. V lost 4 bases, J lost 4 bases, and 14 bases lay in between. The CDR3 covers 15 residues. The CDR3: CASSLGQGLNQPQHF. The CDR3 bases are TGTGCCAGCAGTTTAGGGCAGGGGCTAAATCAGCCCCAGCATTTT.

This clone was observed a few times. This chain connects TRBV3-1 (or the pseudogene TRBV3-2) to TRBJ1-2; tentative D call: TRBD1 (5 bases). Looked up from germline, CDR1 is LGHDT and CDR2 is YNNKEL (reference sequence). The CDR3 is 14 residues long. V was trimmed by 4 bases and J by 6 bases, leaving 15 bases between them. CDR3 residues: CASSLEGRGDGYTF. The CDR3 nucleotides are TGTGCCAGCAGCCTAGAGGGGCGTGGGGATGGCTACACCTTC.

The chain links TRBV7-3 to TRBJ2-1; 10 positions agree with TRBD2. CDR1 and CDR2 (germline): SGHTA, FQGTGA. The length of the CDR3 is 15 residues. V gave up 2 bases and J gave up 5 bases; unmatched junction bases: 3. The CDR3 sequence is CASSLLLAGHNEQFF. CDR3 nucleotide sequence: TGTGCCAGCAGCTTACTACTAGCGGGACACAATGAGCAGTTCTTC.

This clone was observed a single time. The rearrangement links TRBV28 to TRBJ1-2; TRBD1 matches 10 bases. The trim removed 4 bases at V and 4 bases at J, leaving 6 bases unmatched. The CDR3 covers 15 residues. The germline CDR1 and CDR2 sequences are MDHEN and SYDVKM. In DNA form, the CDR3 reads TGTGCCAGCAGTTCGACAGGGGGCTTGGGCTATGGCTACACCTTC. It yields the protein CASSSTGGLGYGYTF.

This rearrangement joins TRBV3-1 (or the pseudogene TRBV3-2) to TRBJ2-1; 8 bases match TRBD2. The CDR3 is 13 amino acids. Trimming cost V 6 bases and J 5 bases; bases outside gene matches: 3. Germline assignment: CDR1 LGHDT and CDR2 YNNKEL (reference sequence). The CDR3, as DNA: TGTGCCAGCAGGCTAGCGGGCGACAATGAGCAGTTCTTC. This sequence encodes CASRLAGDNEQFF.

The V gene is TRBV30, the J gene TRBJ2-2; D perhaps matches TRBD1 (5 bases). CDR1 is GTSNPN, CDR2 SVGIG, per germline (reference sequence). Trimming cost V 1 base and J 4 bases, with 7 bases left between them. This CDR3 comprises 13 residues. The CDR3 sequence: CAWSAQGTGELFF. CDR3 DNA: TGTGCCTGGAGTGCCCAGGGCACCGGGGAGCTGTTTTTT.

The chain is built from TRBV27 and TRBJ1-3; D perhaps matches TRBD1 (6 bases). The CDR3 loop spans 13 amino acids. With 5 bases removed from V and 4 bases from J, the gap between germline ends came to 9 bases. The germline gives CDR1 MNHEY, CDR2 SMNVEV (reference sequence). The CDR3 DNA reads TGTGCCAGCAGTCCCCAGGGGGGAAACACCATATATTTT. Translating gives CASSPQGGNTIYF.

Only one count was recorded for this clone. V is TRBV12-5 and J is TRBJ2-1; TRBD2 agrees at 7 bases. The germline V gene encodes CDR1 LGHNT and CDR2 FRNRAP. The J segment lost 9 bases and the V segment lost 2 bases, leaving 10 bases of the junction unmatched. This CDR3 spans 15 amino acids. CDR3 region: CASGLLGGGPGEQFF. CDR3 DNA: TGTGCTAGTGGTTTGCTCGGGGGAGGGCCGGGTGAGCAGTTCTTC.

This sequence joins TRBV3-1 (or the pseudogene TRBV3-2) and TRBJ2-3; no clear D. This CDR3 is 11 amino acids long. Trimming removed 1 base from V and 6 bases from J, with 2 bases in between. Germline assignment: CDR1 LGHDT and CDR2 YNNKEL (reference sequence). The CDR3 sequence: CASSQADTQYF. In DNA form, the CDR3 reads TGTGCCAGCAGCCAAGCTGATACGCAGTATTTT.

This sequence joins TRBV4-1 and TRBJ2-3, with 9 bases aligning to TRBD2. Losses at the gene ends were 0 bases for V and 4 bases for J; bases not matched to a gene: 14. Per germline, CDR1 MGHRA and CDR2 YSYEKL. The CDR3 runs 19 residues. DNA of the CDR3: TGCGCCAGCAGCCAAGATGTACTAGCGGGCGCCGTCCCCTCAGATACGCAGTATTTT. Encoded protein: CASSQDVLAGAVPSDTQYF.

The chain's CDR3 is CASSSTGLIGYTF. CDR3 DNA: TGCGCCAGCAGCTCCACAGGGTTGATTGGCTACACCTTC. The J gene is TRBJ1-2, the V gene TRBV5-1; a weak D match, TRBD1 (6 bases). The CDR3 runs 13 residues. V lost 3 bases and J 7 bases, leaving 13 bases between the germline ends. Germline V CDR1 and CDR2: SGHRS, YFSETQ.

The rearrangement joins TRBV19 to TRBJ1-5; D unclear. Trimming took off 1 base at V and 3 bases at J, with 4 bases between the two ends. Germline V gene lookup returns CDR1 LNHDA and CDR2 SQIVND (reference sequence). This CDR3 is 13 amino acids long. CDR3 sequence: CASSIGVNQPQHF. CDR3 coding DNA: TGTGCCAGTAGTATAGGAGTCAATCAGCCCCAGCATTTT.

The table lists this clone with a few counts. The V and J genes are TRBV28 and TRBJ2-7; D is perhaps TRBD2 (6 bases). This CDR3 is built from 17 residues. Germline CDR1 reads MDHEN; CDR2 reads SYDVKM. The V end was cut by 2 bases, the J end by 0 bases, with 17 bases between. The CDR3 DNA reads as TGTGCCAGCAGTTTACTAAATACCGGGACTCCCTCCTACGAGCAGTACTTC. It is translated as CASSLLNTGTPSYEQYF. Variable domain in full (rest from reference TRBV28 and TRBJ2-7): DVKVTQSSRYLVKRTGEKVFLECVQDMDHENMFWYRQDPGLGLRLIYFSYDVKMKEKGDIPEGYSVSREKKERFSLILESASTNQTSMYLCASSLLNTGTPSYEQYFGPGTRLTVT.

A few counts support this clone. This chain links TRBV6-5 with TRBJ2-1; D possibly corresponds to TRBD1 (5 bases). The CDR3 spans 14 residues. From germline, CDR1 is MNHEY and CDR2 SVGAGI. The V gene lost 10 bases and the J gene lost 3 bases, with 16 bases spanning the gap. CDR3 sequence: CATARQRFYNEQFF. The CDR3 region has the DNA TGTGCCACCGCCCGACAGAGATTCTACAATGAGCAGTTCTTC.

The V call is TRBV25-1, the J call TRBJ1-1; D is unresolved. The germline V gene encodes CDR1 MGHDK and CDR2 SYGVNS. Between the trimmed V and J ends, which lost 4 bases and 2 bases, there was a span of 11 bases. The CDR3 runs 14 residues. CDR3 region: CASSALGSNTEAFF. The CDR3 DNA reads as TGTGCCAGCAGTGCCCTCGGTAGTAACACTGAAGCTTTCTTT.

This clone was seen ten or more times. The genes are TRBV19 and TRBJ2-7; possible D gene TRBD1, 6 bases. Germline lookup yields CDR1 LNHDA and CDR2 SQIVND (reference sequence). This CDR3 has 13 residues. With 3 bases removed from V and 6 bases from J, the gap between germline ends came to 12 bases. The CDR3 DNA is TGTGCCAGTAGTATTAGAACAGGGAGCGAGCAGTACTTC. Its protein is CASSIRTGSEQYF.

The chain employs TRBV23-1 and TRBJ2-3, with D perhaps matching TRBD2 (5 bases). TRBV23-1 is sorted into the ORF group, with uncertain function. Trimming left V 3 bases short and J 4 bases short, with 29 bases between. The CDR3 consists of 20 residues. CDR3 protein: CASSHDLTADPGLGPDTQYF. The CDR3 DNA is TGCGCCAGCAGTCACGACCTAACGGCGGACCCCGGACTGGGCCCAGATACGCAGTATTTT.